This T cell receptor (beta chain) was observed in a study of OX40 agonist ivuxolimab in advanced cancers. Findings of the study overall: Clonal expansion in partial responders at 0.1-3.0 mg/kg ranked among the lowest.

A history of autoimmune disease or systemic immunosuppression excluded patients. As to this clone: Its antigen is undetermined.

CDR1 and CDR2 from the germline V gene are SGHNT and YYREEE (reference sequence). The CDR3 extends over 16 amino acids. V lost 1 base and J lost 4, with 17 bases in between. Assay: immunoSEQ multiplex PCR; the TCRdb copy retains only in-frame clones and omits some. The profile covers about 6,300 clones, with around 70% appearing a single time and roughly three fifths taken by the ten largest. V gene TRBV5-4 combines with J gene TRBJ2-5; D perhaps matches TRBD1 (5 bases). This TCR was recovered from an adult with an advanced solid tumor such as melanoma, head and neck, liver or kidney cancer. This specimen was CD4+ or CD8+ T cells sorted from blood, taken in a trial of the OX40 agonist ivuxolimab. The CDR3 spells CASSLKDPRVLETQYF. For the CDR3, the DNA is TGTGCCAGCAGCTTGAAGGATCCCAGGGTGCTAGAGACCCAGTACTTC.